The 20 T cell receptor beta chains reported below all come from one sample, sequenced in a study of blood T cells in healthy people across ages. Primers used in a second PCR of about 6 to 12 cycles were a sample-barcoded 5' primer and a J-beta primer mix. From the 5' RACE reads, TCRdb called clonotypes with MiXCR, one entry per CDR3 protein. This table has about 780,000 distinct CDR3 sequences, about 26% appearing once. The same data also went into a second study, on T cells of mothers and their children.

The sample consisted of blood. The source is a boy between 10 and 17 years old in good health.

This rearrangement joins TRBV24-1 to TRBJ1-1, with D unclear. Trimming removed 1 base at V and 7 bases at J, with 6 bases between. Germline V CDR1 and CDR2: KGHDR, SFDVKD. This CDR3 region has 12 residues. CDR3 sequence reads: CATSDLTVEAFF. The CDR3 nucleotides read TGTGCCACCAGTGATTTAACAGTTGAAGCTTTCTTT.

This clonotype appeared once. This chain uses TRBV14 with TRBJ2-5; perhaps D is TRBD1 or TRBD2 (5 bases each). The V gene's germline CDR1 is SGHDN and CDR2 FVKESK. The CDR3 is made up of 15 amino acids. Trimming stripped 4 bases from V and 2 bases from J, with 14 bases between. The CDR3 sequence: CASSRLGRRQETQYF. As DNA, the CDR3 is TGTGCCAGCAGCCGCCTGGGACGCCGACAAGAGACCCAGTACTTC.

The chain links TRBV10-3 to TRBJ2-1, with D unresolved. The germline V and J ends were trimmed by 10 bases and 5 bases, with 15 bases remaining between them. Germline values: CDR1 ENHRY, CDR2 SYGVKD. The CDR3 extends over 13 amino acids. Here the CDR3 reads CATFAQAHNEQFF. The CDR3 nucleotides are TGTGCCACCTTTGCCCAAGCTCACAATGAGCAGTTCTTC.

The chain employs TRBV28 and TRBJ2-3; maybe TRBD2 (6 bases). Germline CDR1 and CDR2: MDHEN and SYDVKM. The CDR3 sequence is 14 residues long. V was clipped by 7 bases and J by 1 base, with 12 bases between them. The CDR3 protein is CASNPGLGTDTQYF. CDR3 coding DNA: TGTGCCAGCAATCCGGGACTTGGCACAGATACGCAGTATTTT.

This chain connects TRBV6-2 or TRBV6-3 to TRBJ1-1; D gene ambiguous. V was cut by 6 bases and J by 0 bases, with 14 bases left in between. CDR1 and CDR2 from the germline V gene are MNHEY and SVGEGT. The CDR3 sequence is 15 residues long. As DNA, the CDR3 is TGTGCCAGCAGACTCAGCATTAACATGAACACTGAAGCTTTCTTT. Protein sequence: CASRLSINMNTEAFF.

CDR3 in amino acids: CASSREEVHNSPLHF. The CDR3 nucleotides are TGTGCCAGCAGCCGAGAAGAAGTCCATAATTCACCCCTCCACTTT. The chain recombines TRBV7-2 with TRBJ1-6; D is unclear. The germline CDR1 and CDR2 sequences are SGHTA and FQGNSA. V shed 5 bases and J shed 5 bases, with 13 bases lying between them. This CDR3 is 15 amino acids long. Full variable domain (outside the CDR3, taken from reference TRBV7-2 and TRBJ1-6): GAGVSQSPSNKVTEKGKDVELRCDPISGHTALYWYRQSLGQGLEFLIYFQGNSAPDKSGLPSDRFSAERTGGSVSTLTIQRTQQEDSAVYLCASSREEVHNSPLHFGNGTRLTVT.

The V gene is TRBV27, the J gene TRBJ2-1; the D call may be TRBD1 or TRBD2 (5 bases each). The CDR3 covers 13 residues. The V gene lost 6 bases and the J gene lost 10 bases, with 16 bases spanning the gap. Germline CDR1 and CDR2: MNHEY and SMNVEV (reference sequence). CDR3: CASSGVMGREQFF. The DNA for the CDR3 is TGTGCCAGCAGCGGGGTGATGGGACGGGAGCAGTTCTTC.

The V gene is TRBV13, the J gene TRBJ1-2; D is uncertain. This CDR3 comprises 15 residues. With 8 bases removed from V and 0 bases from J, the gap between germline ends came to 16 bases. CDR1 and CDR2 (germline): PRHDT, FYEKMQ (reference sequence). The CDR3 DNA sequence: TGTGCCAGCGGAGTTACAGCCACCGCTAACTATGGCTACACCTTC. This sequence encodes CASGVTATANYGYTF.

This clonotype occurred a few times. This chain joins TRBV28 and TRBJ1-2, with TRBD1 matching 10 bases. The CDR3 is 16 residues long. Trimming cost V 6 bases and J 5 bases; bases outside gene matches: 12. Germline assignment: CDR1 MDHEN and CDR2 SYDVKM. This chain's CDR3 is CASSLRRDRGLYGYTF. CDR3 DNA: TGTGCCAGCAGCCTACGCCGGGACAGGGGCCTTTATGGCTACACCTTC.

The chain uses TRBV10-3 and TRBJ1-2; weak D call: TRBD1 (5 bases). Germline V lookup: CDR1 ENHRY, CDR2 SYGVKD. The CDR3 contains 14 residues. V was shortened by 3 bases and J by 0 bases, with 8 bases between the two germline ends. In DNA form, the CDR3 reads TGTGCCATCAGTGACAAGACAGCTAACTATGGCTACACCTTC. This translates into CAISDKTANYGYTF.

This clonotype was seen only a few times. The chain recombines TRBV13 with TRBJ2-4; possible D gene TRBD2, 6 bases. The germline CDR1 and CDR2 sequences are PRHDT and FYEKMQ (reference sequence). The V gene lost 2 bases and the J gene lost 1 base, with 9 bases spanning the gap. This CDR3 is built from 15 residues. CDR3 residues: CASSLFRGAKNIQYF. CDR3 bases: TGTGCCAGCAGCTTATTTCGGGGGGCCAAAAACATTCAGTACTTC.

The CDR3 is CASSRTGGRNEKLFF. In nucleotides, the CDR3 is TGTGCCAGCAGCAGGACAGGGGGCAGGAATGAAAAACTGTTTTTT. This chain connects TRBV6-1 to TRBJ1-4, with 11 bases matching TRBD1. The CDR3 consists of 15 residues. With 6 bases clipped from V and 5 bases from J, the junction kept 5 bases outside the gene matches. Germline V gene lookup returns CDR1 MNHNS and CDR2 SASEGT.

This rearrangement joins TRBV18 to TRBJ1-1; the D gene is possibly TRBD1 (6 bases). With 1 base removed from V and 3 bases from J, the gap between germline ends came to 6 bases. The CDR3 has 13 amino acids. Germline lookup yields CDR1 KGHSH and CDR2 LQKENI. The CDR3 protein is CASSPRQDTEAFF. The CDR3, as DNA: TGTGCCAGCTCACCACGACAGGACACTGAAGCTTTCTTT.

This chain links TRBV12-3 or TRBV12-4 with TRBJ2-5; 9 bases are shared with TRBD2. The CDR3 loop spans 15 amino acids. Trimming at V came to 5 bases and at J to 5 bases, leaving 9 bases not matched to a gene. CDR3 loop: CASSARGSGGETQYF. The CDR3 coding sequence is TGTGCCAGCAGTGCCCGGGGGAGCGGGGGGGAGACCCAGTACTTC.

This clonotype was picked up a small number of times. CDR3 coding DNA: TGTGCCAGCAGCGACGGGACTAGCCTCACAGATACGCAGTATTTT. Translation gives CASSDGTSLTDTQYF. This chain uses TRBV9 with TRBJ2-3, with 9 bases aligning to TRBD2. The CDR3 consists of 15 residues. V was pared by 3 bases and J by 2 bases, with 4 bases of the junction left unmatched. From germline, CDR1 is SGDLS and CDR2 YYNGEE.

The J gene is TRBJ1-1, the V gene TRBV7-2, with D possibly TRBD1 on 6 matching bases. This CDR3 is built from 14 residues. Germline V lookup: CDR1 SGHTA, CDR2 FQGNSA. V was cut by 2 bases and J by 5 bases, with 12 bases left in between. CDR3 in amino acids: CASSLFQGKTEAFF. The CDR3 nucleotides are TGTGCCAGCAGCTTATTCCAGGGGAAAACTGAAGCTTTCTTT.

A few counts support this clonotype. V is TRBV9 and J is TRBJ2-2; D unclear. Looked up from germline, CDR1 is SGDLS and CDR2 is YYNGEE. V lost 3 bases and J lost 5, with 8 bases in between. The CDR3 length is 13 residues. CDR3 nucleotide sequence: TGTGCCAGCAGCGACAGAACTACCGGGGAGCTGTTTTTT. Translation gives CASSDRTTGELFF. The full variable domain, in which reference TRBV9 and TRBJ2-2 provide the parts outside the CDR3, is DSGVTQTPKHLITATGQRVTLRCSPRSGDLSVYWYQQSLDQGLQFLIQYYNGEERAKGNILERFSAQQFPDLHSELNLSSLELGDSALYFCASSDRTTGELFFGEGSRLTVL.

This sequence joins TRBV11-2 and TRBJ2-5, with no clear D. The last part of the DNA fits TRBJ2-1 better; the J call may be wrong. Germline V gives CDR1 SGHAT, CDR2 FQNNGV. CDR3 length: 14 residues. The CDR3 here is CASSLVSLVNEQFF. The CDR3 nucleotides are TGTGCCAGCAGCTTAGTCTCACTTGTTAATGAGCAGTTCTTC.

In its sample, this clonotype was seen a few times. The rearrangement links TRBV12-3 or TRBV12-4 to TRBJ1-3; a weak D match, TRBD1 (5 bases). The CDR3 totals 15 residues. V was cut by 3 bases and J by 4 bases, with 13 bases left in between. The CDR3 loop reads CASSLGTHRGNTIYF. The CDR3 DNA follows: TGTGCCAGCAGTTTGGGGACCCACCGCGGAAACACCATATATTTT.

V is TRBV14 and J is TRBJ2-5, with 9 positions matching TRBD2. The CDR3 has 15 amino acids. The junction had 4 bases not matched to a gene; V was cut back by 5 bases and J by 0 bases. Germline lookup yields CDR1 SGHDN and CDR2 FVKESK. Here the CDR3 DNA reads TGTGCCAGCAGCTCCCTAGCGGGGTACCAAGAGACCCAGTACTTC. This translates into CASSSLAGYQETQYF.